Sequencing of this T cell receptor (beta chain) was carried out in a study of cytomegalovirus exposure and HLA in healthy donors. Study-wide points: Per published reports, the classifier diagnosed cytomegalovirus status with high specificity and sensitivity.

This CDR3 comprises 14 residues. Trimming removed 5 bases from V and 2 bases from J, with 12 bases in between. Germline V CDR1 and CDR2: SEHNR, FQNEAQ (reference sequence). Comment on this clone: Its antigen is still unknown.

Sequencing was performed with immunoSEQ multiplex PCR; in TCRdb, only in-frame clones are kept and a portion is missing. This table holds approximately 170,000 clones, 85% found once. The sequenced material came from PBMCs. This TCR was sampled from a man aged 18 to 29 in good health and CMV-seropositive. The V gene is TRBV7-9, the J gene TRBJ1-2; no clear D gene. The DNA for the CDR3 is TGTGCCAGCAGCCCGCCCACTGAGAACTATGGCTACACCTTC. Residues: CASSPPTENYGYTF.